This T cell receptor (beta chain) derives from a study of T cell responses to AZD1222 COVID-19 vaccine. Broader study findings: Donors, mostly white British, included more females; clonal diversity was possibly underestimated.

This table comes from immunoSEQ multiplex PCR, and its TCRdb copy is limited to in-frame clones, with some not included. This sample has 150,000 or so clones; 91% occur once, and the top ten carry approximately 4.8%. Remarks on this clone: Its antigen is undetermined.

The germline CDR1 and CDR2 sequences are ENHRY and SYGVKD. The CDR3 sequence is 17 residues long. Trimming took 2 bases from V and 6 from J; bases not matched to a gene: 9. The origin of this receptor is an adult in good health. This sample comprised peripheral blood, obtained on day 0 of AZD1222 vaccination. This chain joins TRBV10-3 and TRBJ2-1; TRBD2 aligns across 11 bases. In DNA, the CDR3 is TGTGCCATCAGTGAGCCCCACAGACTAGCGGGACCCAATGAGCAGTTCTTC. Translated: CAISEPHRLAGPNEQFF.